The clone carrying this T cell receptor (beta chain) was counted a few times. The data are from a study of T cell repertoires in cytomegalovirus infection. Study details: Based on public TCR beta signatures, there were indications of CMV infection and of a matching HLA type.

Via MiXCR, TCRdb re-called the reads, giving one row per CDR3 protein. The profile covers about 680,000 distinct CDR3 sequences, with 24% appearing a single time and less than 10% taken by the ten largest. This sequence originates from a human donor in good health (CMV status not recorded). Some clones in this sample may be carry-over from other donors' samples. Sample: CD8+ T cells from PBMCs.

Written as DNA, the CDR3 is TGTGCCAGCAGTGAAATGTGGACAACTAATGAAAAACTGTTTTTT. It is translated as CASSEMWTTNEKLFF. The chain has TRBV6-1 and TRBJ1-4; D is ambiguous. This CDR3 contains 15 residues. V lost 2 bases and J 0 bases, leaving 7 bases between the germline ends. Germline V gives CDR1 MNHNS, CDR2 SASEGT.